The T cell receptor (beta chain) described here comes from a study of OX40 agonist ivuxolimab in advanced cancers. Study-wide context: All patients had ivuxolimab intravenously every 2 weeks at 0.01 to 10 mg/kg. Participants averaged approximately 60 years of age (range roughly 23 to 90) and were 82.7% male. Points from the study as a whole: In the expanded peripheral T cells, antigen specificity was never determined.

Remarks on this clone: Its specificity is not known.

Looked up from germline, CDR1 is SGHTS and CDR2 is YDEGEE. V lost 2 bases to trimming and J lost 2 bases; unmatched junction nucleotides: 6. The CDR3 sequence is 15 residues long. Sequencing was performed with immunoSEQ multiplex PCR; in TCRdb, only in-frame clones are kept and a portion is missing. The sample has roughly 50,000 clones; roughly 81% are singletons. Sequenced material: CD4+ or CD8+ T cells sorted from blood, taken in a trial of the OX40 agonist ivuxolimab. The TCR sequence derives from an adult with an advanced solid tumor such as melanoma, head and neck, liver or kidney cancer. V and J are TRBV5-8 and TRBJ2-7, with TRBD1 matching 8 bases. The CDR3 is CASSLTGTGPYEQYF. The CDR3, as DNA: TGTGCCAGCAGCTTAACCGGGACAGGCCCCTACGAGCAGTACTTC.